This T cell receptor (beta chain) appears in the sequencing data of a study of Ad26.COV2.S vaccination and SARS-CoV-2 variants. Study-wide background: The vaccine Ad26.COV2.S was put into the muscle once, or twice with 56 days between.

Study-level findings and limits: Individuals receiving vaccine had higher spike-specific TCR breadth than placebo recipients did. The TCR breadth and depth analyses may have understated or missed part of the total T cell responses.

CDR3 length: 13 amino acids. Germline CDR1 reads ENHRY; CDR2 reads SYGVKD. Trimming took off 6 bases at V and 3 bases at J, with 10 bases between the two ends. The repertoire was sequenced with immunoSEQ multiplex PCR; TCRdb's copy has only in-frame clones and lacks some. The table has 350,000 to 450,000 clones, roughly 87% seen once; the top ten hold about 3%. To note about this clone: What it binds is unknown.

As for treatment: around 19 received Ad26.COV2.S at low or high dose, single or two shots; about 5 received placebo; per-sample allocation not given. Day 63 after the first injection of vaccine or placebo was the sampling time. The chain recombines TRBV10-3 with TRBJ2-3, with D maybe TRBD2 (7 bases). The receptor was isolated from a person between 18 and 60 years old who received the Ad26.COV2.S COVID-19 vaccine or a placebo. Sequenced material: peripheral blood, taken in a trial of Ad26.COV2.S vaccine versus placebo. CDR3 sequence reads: CAISEGGTDTQYF. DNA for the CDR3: TGTGCCATCAGCGAGGGGGGGACAGATACGCAGTATTTT.